Listed below are T cell receptor beta chains from one sample, sequenced in a study of blood T cell repertoires in COVID-19. Sequencing was performed with immunoSEQ multiplex PCR; in TCRdb, only in-frame clones are kept and a portion is missing. Among some 200,000 clones, around four fifths were seen once, and the ten largest hold about 0.95%. The sample was peripheral blood. These receptors all stem from a man aged 60 to 69 with COVID-19, enrolled during active disease. CDR3s include the opening cysteine and the closing phenylalanine or tryptophan. A D gene is named only where the DNA matches it firmly. Expanded clones get a size class; other rows say once, few or many, or leave the size out.

abundance	j_gene	v_gene	d_gene	CDR3aa	CDR3nt
NA	TRBJ2-2	TRBV9	TRBD2	CASSPWTSGNTGELFF	TGTGCCAGCAGCCCCTGGACTAGCGGTAACACCGGGGAGCTGTTTTTT
NA	TRBJ1-2	TRBV7-8	TRBD1	CASSGQGYGYTF	TGTGCCAGCAGCGGACAGGGATACGGCTACACCTTC
NA	TRBJ2-1	TRBV6-4	NA	CASSPREHNEQFF	TGTGCCAGCAGTCCCCGGGAACACAATGAGCAGTTCTTC
NA	TRBJ1-5	TRBV6-1	NA	CASSVDSWTDIPYSNQSQHF	TGTGCCAGCAGTGTAGACTCTTGGACTGACATCCCTTATAGCAATCAGTCCCAGCATTTT
few	TRBJ1-1	TRBV7-2	NA	CASSLGTAREAFF	TGTGCCAGCAGCTTAGGGACAGCACGTGAAGCTTTCTTT
NA	TRBJ1-5	TRBV6-5	NA	CASSYGSRGQPQHF	TGTGCCAGCAGTTACGGGTCCAGGGGACAGCCCCAGCATTTT
NA	TRBJ2-1	TRBV5-1	NA	CASSPGYNEQFF	TGCGCCAGCAGCCCCGGCTACAATGAGCAGTTCTTC
NA	TRBJ2-6	TRBV18	NA	CASSPTEQGANVLTF	TGTGCCAGCTCACCTACAGAGCAAGGGGCCAACGTCCTGACTTTC
NA	TRBJ2-2	TRBV7-7	NA	CASSRDGAGELFF	TGTGCCAGCAGCCGAGACGGGGCCGGGGAGCTGTTTTTT
NA	TRBJ2-3	TRBV24-1	TRBD2	CATSDLWLAGGTDTQYF	TGTGCCACCAGTGATTTGTGGCTAGCGGGAGGCACAGATACGCAGTATTTT
NA	TRBJ1-1	TRBV30	TRBD1	CAWSTGQGTTEAFF	TGTGCCTGGAGTACAGGACAGGGAACCACTGAAGCTTTCTTT
NA	TRBJ2-1	TRBV4-1	TRBD2	CASSQDRGTREQFF	TGCGCCAGCAGCCAAGATAGGGGGACTAGAGAGCAGTTCTTC
NA	TRBJ2-3	TRBV24-1	TRBD2	CATRGGFTDTQYF	TGTGCCACCCGGGGGGGCTTCACAGATACGCAGTATTTT
NA	TRBJ2-7	TRBV6-1	NA	CASSEAEGAGGYEQYF	TGTGCCAGCAGTGAAGCGGAGGGAGCAGGGGGCTACGAGCAGTACTTC
NA	TRBJ2-5	TRBV7-8	NA	CASREGGGRETQYF	TGTGCCAGCAGGGAAGGAGGGGGCCGTGAGACCCAGTACTTC
NA	TRBJ2-3	TRBV4-2	TRBD2	CASSQEASGSAVTDTQYF	TGTGCCAGCAGCCAAGAGGCTAGCGGATCCGCCGTAACAGATACGCAGTATTTT
once	TRBJ1-4	TRBV7-9	NA	CASSPVGGNEKLFF	TGTGCCAGCAGCCCTGTGGGGGGTAATGAAAAACTGTTTTTT
few	TRBJ1-5	TRBV9	TRBD1	CASSVDGRGGGQPQHF	TGTGCCAGCAGCGTTGATGGTAGAGGGGGCGGTCAGCCCCAGCATTTT
NA	TRBJ1-4	TRBV5-6	TRBD1	CASSFTGAVEKLFF	TGTGCCAGCAGCTTTACAGGGGCGGTTGAAAAACTGTTTTTT
NA	TRBJ1-2	TRBV14	TRBD1	CASRASRDRVYGYTF	TGTGCCAGCAGGGCAAGCCGGGACAGGGTTTATGGCTACACCTTC
NA	TRBJ1-5	TRBV2	TRBD1	CASSGRQGNQPQHF	TGTGCCAGCAGTGGCCGACAGGGAAATCAGCCCCAGCATTTT
once	TRBJ1-6	TRBV6-5	TRBD1	CASMADRVYNSPLHF	TGTGCCAGCATGGCGGACAGGGTATATAATTCACCCCTCCACTTT
NA	TRBJ2-7	TRBV4-1	TRBD1	CASSQRQGRAYEQYF	TGCGCCAGCAGCCAAAGACAGGGTCGGGCCTACGAGCAGTACTTC
NA	TRBJ2-7	TRBV10-3	NA	CAISEVYEQYF	TGTGCCATCAGTGAGGTATACGAGCAGTACTTC
NA	TRBJ1-3	TRBV2	TRBD1	CASSDGDRRSGNTIYF	TGTGCCAGCAGTGATGGGGACAGGCGCTCTGGAAACACCATATATTTT
NA	TRBJ2-5	TRBV11-2	TRBD1	CASSLEQGAWETQYF	TGTGCCAGCAGCTTAGAACAGGGGGCGTGGGAGACCCAGTACTTC
NA	TRBJ2-7	TRBV6-7	NA	CASSYSMRAGPPTYEQYF	TGTGCCAGCAGTTACTCGATGAGGGCGGGCCCCCCCACCTACGAGCAGTACTTC
NA	TRBJ1-1	TRBV9	TRBD1	CASSATGGTEAFF	TGTGCCAGCAGCGCCACAGGGGGCACTGAAGCTTTCTTT
NA	TRBJ1-2	TRBV18	TRBD1	CASSPDRGNGYTF	TGTGCCAGCTCACCAGACAGGGGGAATGGCTACACCTTC
once	TRBJ1-2	TRBV29-1	NA	CSVERGSNYGYTF	TGCAGCGTTGAAAGGGGTTCTAACTATGGCTACACCTTC
NA	TRBJ1-1	TRBV18	NA	CASSPQGPGTEAFF	TGTGCCAGCTCCCCCCAGGGGCCGGGCACTGAAGCTTTCTTT
few	TRBJ1-2	TRBV3-1/TRBV3-2	NA	CASSQGRGNGYTF	TGTGCCAGCAGCCAAGGTAGAGGGAATGGCTACACCTTC
NA	TRBJ1-2	TRBV6-5	NA	CASSYGPGVANGYTF	TGTGCCAGCAGTTACGGACCAGGGGTAGCGAATGGCTACACCTTC
NA	TRBJ1-1	TRBV6-5	NA	CASSYSSAGNTEAFF	TGTGCCAGCAGTTACTCGTCAGCGGGGAACACTGAAGCTTTCTTT
NA	TRBJ2-1	TRBV3-1/TRBV3-2	TRBD2	CASSQDAGGYNEQFF	TGTGCCAGCAGCCAAGACGCGGGAGGCTACAATGAGCAGTTCTTC
few	TRBJ1-1	TRBV30	NA	CAWSAEVSEAFF	TGTGCCTGGAGTGCAGAGGTCTCTGAAGCTTTCTTT
NA	TRBJ2-1	TRBV5-1	NA	CASSSLGDSNEQFF	TGCGCCAGCAGCTCCCTAGGGGATTCCAATGAGCAGTTCTTC
NA	TRBJ2-7	TRBV2	TRBD1	CASTLGQGEEQYF	TGTGCCAGCACCCTAGGACAGGGAGAAGAGCAGTACTTC
few	TRBJ2-7	TRBV5-4	NA	CASSLEGRGYEQYF	TGTGCCAGCAGCTTAGAGGGCAGGGGATACGAGCAGTACTTC
NA	TRBJ2-1	TRBV18	NA	CASSPETVSGFF	TGTGCCAGCTCACCGGAAACGGTTTCGGGGTTCTTC
NA	TRBJ2-3	TRBV10-3	TRBD1	CAISAGTGGATDTQYF	TGTGCCATCAGTGCCGGGACAGGGGGCGCGACAGATACGCAGTATTTT
NA	TRBJ2-2	TRBV2	NA	CASRVETAAAGELFF	TGTGCCAGCAGAGTCGAGACCGCCGCGGCCGGGGAGCTGTTTTTT
NA	TRBJ2-1	TRBV27	NA	CASSGGNEQFF	TGTGCCAGCAGTGGGGGGAATGAGCAGTTCTTC
few	TRBJ1-2	TRBV15	NA	CATSRDQGGYTF	TGTGCCACCAGCAGAGATCAGGGTGGCTACACCTTC
NA	TRBJ1-5	TRBV28	TRBD1	CASSLRTGGNQPQHF	TGTGCCAGCAGTCTTCGGACAGGGGGCAATCAGCCCCAGCATTTT
NA	TRBJ2-7	TRBV29-1	NA	CSAGAAPYEQYF	TGCAGCGCGGGGGCGGCCCCCTACGAGCAGTACTTC
NA	TRBJ1-2	TRBV14	NA	CASSQGPTSSYGYTF	TGTGCCAGCAGCCAAGGCCCCACCTCCAGCTATGGCTACACCTTC
NA	TRBJ1-1	TRBV19	TRBD1	CASSGQGTEAFF	TGTGCCAGTAGTGGACAGGGCACTGAAGCTTTCTTT
NA	TRBJ1-1	TRBV4-1	NA	CASSRGRGDTEAFF	TGCGCCAGCAGCAGGGGTCGGGGGGACACTGAAGCTTTCTTT
NA	TRBJ1-2	TRBV5-1	NA	CASSIDGQPGGYGYTF	TGCGCCAGCAGCATCGACGGACAGCCCGGAGGCTATGGCTACACCTTC
few	TRBJ1-2	TRBV15	TRBD1	CATSRAQDRYYGYTF	TGTGCCACCAGCAGAGCCCAGGACAGGTACTATGGCTACACCTTC
NA	TRBJ1-2	TRBV4-1	TRBD1	CASSPGQGEGANYGYTF	TGCGCCAGCAGCCCCGGACAGGGGGAAGGGGCTAACTATGGCTACACCTTC
NA	TRBJ2-1	TRBV19	TRBD1	CASSINADRGFDEQFF	TGTGCCAGTAGTATCAATGCGGACAGGGGTTTCGATGAGCAGTTCTTC
NA	TRBJ1-2	TRBV27	TRBD1	CASTPRQGNYGYTF	TGTGCCAGCACCCCCCGACAGGGGAACTATGGCTACACCTTC
NA	TRBJ1-3	TRBV5-4	NA	CASSLGGGPGNTIYF	TGTGCCAGCAGCTTGGGTGGTGGGCCTGGAAACACCATATATTTT
NA	TRBJ1-1	TRBV6-6	TRBD1	CASSYTGGNEAFF	TGTGCCAGCAGTTACACAGGGGGGAATGAAGCTTTCTTT
once	TRBJ2-1	TRBV6-2/TRBV6-3	NA	CASSPLDKIYNEQFF	TGTGCCAGCAGCCCTTTGGACAAAATCTACAATGAGCAGTTCTTC
NA	TRBJ1-1	TRBV28	NA	CASTFRTVVTEAFF	TGTGCCAGCACCTTTCGGACAGTGGTGACTGAAGCTTTCTTT
once	TRBJ1-4	TRBV3-1/TRBV3-2	TRBD1	CASSFRTGTLNEKLFF	TGTGCCAGCAGCTTCCGGACAGGGACACTTAATGAAAAACTGTTTTTT
once	TRBJ1-5	TRBV7-6	TRBD1	CASSLADRDNQPQHF	TGTGCCAGCAGCTTAGCGGACAGGGATAATCAGCCCCAGCATTTT